What follows are 21 T cell receptor beta chains derived from one specimen sequenced in a study of regulatory T cells in long-lasting Graves disease. Researchers made TCR beta libraries by using iRepertoire HTBI primers and running Arm-PCR on CDR3 regions. TCRdb ran MiXCR on the multiplex PCR reads and lists one entry per CDR3 protein. The table records 400,000 to 500,000 distinct CDR3 sequences, 14% of them present only once. Sample time point: newly diagnosed GD, antithyroid drugs for less than 3 months. RNA extracted from PBMCs served as the sequencing template. This same sample was also part of a study on T cells in Graves' hyperthyroidism and ophthalmopathy.

The source material was peripheral blood mononuclear cells (PBMCs), sampled at new diagnosis, from a patient treated with antithyroid drugs. The receptors were gathered from a woman between 45 and 60 years old with Graves disease.

This clonotype was found many times. This sequence joins TRBV10-3 and TRBJ2-3; no clear D. The CDR3 length is 12 residues. The germline V and J ends were trimmed by 8 bases and 2 bases, with 8 bases remaining between them. Germline lookup yields CDR1 ENHRY and CDR2 SYGVKD. The CDR3 bases are TGTGCCATCGGGCCATACACAGATACGCAGTATTTT. Translated, it gives CAIGPYTDTQYF.

A few counts support this clonotype. The chain joins TRBV9 to TRBJ1-3; the D is unclear. V gave up 0 bases and J gave up 0 bases, with 7 bases separating them. Germline V CDR1 and CDR2: SGDLS, YYNGEE. The CDR3 sequence is 15 residues long. This CDR3 is CASSVGPSSGNTIYF. The CDR3 nucleotides are TGTGCCAGCAGCGTAGGGCCCTCCTCTGGAAACACCATATATTTT. Drawing the rest from reference TRBV9 and TRBJ1-3, the complete variable domain is DSGVTQTPKHLITATGQRVTLRCSPRSGDLSVYWYQQSLDQGLQFLIQYYNGEERAKGNILERFSAQQFPDLHSELNLSSLELGDSALYFCASSVGPSSGNTIYFGEGSWLTVV.

This clonotype was detected many times. This chain links TRBV24-1 with TRBJ1-5, with D perhaps TRBD1 (5 bases). The V gene lost 5 bases and the J gene lost 2 bases, with 12 bases spanning the gap. CDR3 length equals 15 residues. CDR1 is KGHDR and CDR2 is SFDVKD in the germline V gene. CDR3 residues: CATSAAGTGNQPQHF. CDR3 DNA sequence: TGTGCCACCAGTGCAGCCGGGACGGGCAATCAGCCCCAGCATTTT.

This clonotype occurred a few times. CDR3 sequence: CASSQVPSLSYEQYF. CDR3 in DNA: TGTGCCAGCAGCCAAGTGCCTAGTCTCTCCTACGAGCAGTACTTC. The rearrangement joins TRBV3-1 to TRBJ2-7; D is unresolved. Trimming shortened V by 1 base and J by 0 bases, and 10 bases separated the two germline ends. Germline V lookup: CDR1 LGHDT, CDR2 YNNKEL (reference sequence). There are 15 residues in the CDR3.

This clonotype was picked up many times. V is TRBV7-9 and J is TRBJ2-1; D gene unclear. There are 15 residues in the CDR3. CDR1 and CDR2 (germline): SEHNR, FQNEAQ (reference sequence). Trimming took off 5 bases at V and 0 bases at J, with 11 bases between the two ends. CDR3 protein: CASSPDSYSYNEQFF. The CDR3 bases are TGTGCCAGCAGCCCCGACTCGTACTCCTACAATGAGCAGTTCTTC. Together with reference TRBV7-9 and TRBJ2-1, the CDR3 gives the full variable domain: DTGVSQNPRHKITKRGQNVTFRCDPISEHNRLYWYRQTLGQGPEFLTYFQNEAQLEKSRLLSDRFSAERPKGSFSTLEIQRTEQGDSAMYLCASSPDSYSYNEQFFGPGTRLTVL.

This clonotype appeared many times. V is TRBV5-1 and J is TRBJ2-5; 8 bases are a match to TRBD2. Germline loops: CDR1 SGHRS, CDR2 YFSETQ. The CDR3 has 15 amino acids. The ends lost 3 bases at V and 5 bases at J; junction bases unmatched: 9. CDR3 nucleotide sequence: TGCGCCAGCAGCTCCCCGAGCGGGAGAGCGGAGACCCAGTACTTC. This encodes CASSSPSGRAETQYF.

This clonotype has a count of ten or more. This chain joins TRBV28 and TRBJ1-1; no clear D. Looked up from germline, CDR1 is MDHEN and CDR2 is SYDVKM. Trimming took 6 bases from V and 5 from J, leaving 7 bases between them. The length of the CDR3 is 11 residues. The CDR3: CASSLSTEAFF. CDR3 in DNA: TGTGCCAGCAGCTTGTCGACTGAAGCTTTCTTT.

This clonotype was seen a few times. The chain uses TRBV7-3 and TRBJ2-2, with D perhaps given as TRBD1 or TRBD2 (5 bases each). The V gene's germline CDR1 is SGHTA and CDR2 FQGTGA. V lost 5 bases and J 1 base, leaving 11 bases between the germline ends. The CDR3 extends over 15 amino acids. The CDR3, as DNA: TGTGCCAGCAGCCGGGACGGCCAGAACACCGGGGAGCTGTTTTTT. Protein product: CASSRDGQNTGELFF.

This clonotype was recorded many times. This rearrangement joins TRBV24-1 to TRBJ2-1; the match to TRBD2 covers 10 bases. The CDR3 covers 16 residues. J lost 3 bases, V lost 4 bases, and 5 bases had no gene match. CDR1 is KGHDR, CDR2 SFDVKD, per germline. The CDR3 region is CATSDSSGSRYNEQFF. CDR3 nucleotide sequence: TGTGCCACCAGTGACTCTAGCGGGAGTCGCTACAATGAGCAGTTCTTC.

About this clonotype: This sequence may be a read error, since a much larger clone differs from it by one base. This chain links TRBV10-1 with TRBJ2-2, with 9 bases fitting TRBD1. Germline V gene sequence: CDR1 WNHNN, CDR2 SYGVQD (reference sequence). The CDR3 runs to 14 residues. The DNA of the CDR3 is TGCGCCAGCGGCGGGACAGGGAACACCTGGGAGCTGTTTTTT. It translates to CASGGTGNTWELFF.

This clonotype was seen many times. The chain links TRBV4-1 to TRBJ1-2; the match to TRBD1 covers 7 bases. V lost 6 bases to trimming and J lost 8 bases; unmatched junction nucleotides: 9. CDR1 is MGHRA and CDR2 is YSYEKL in the germline V gene. The CDR3 runs to 13 residues. CDR3 sequence reads: CASRPTGDLGYTF. The CDR3 DNA reads TGCGCCAGCAGGCCTACAGGGGATCTGGGCTACACCTTC.

This clonotype was found a few times. The chain recombines TRBV7-9 with TRBJ2-7, with 10 bases lining up with TRBD2. Losses at the gene ends were 0 bases for V and 6 bases for J; bases not matched to a gene: 5. CDR3 length equals 15 residues. Germline V gives CDR1 SEHNR, CDR2 FQNEAQ (reference sequence). The chain's CDR3 is CASSLAGTSVVEQYF. For the CDR3, the DNA is TGTGCCAGCAGCTTAGCCGGGACTAGCGTTGTCGAGCAGTACTTC.

This clonotype was seen a handful of times. Compared with germline, one end of the junction differs, possibly owing to a read error. The rearrangement links TRBV3-1 to TRBJ2-3; 10 nucleotides match TRBD2. The germline CDR1 and CDR2 sequences are LGHDT and YNNKEL (reference sequence). The CDR3 length is 16 residues. CDR3 sequence (DNA): TGTGCCAGCAGCCGCGGACTAGCGGCGCTCTCAGATACGCGGTATTTT. As protein: CASSRGLAALSDTRYF.

The rearrangement uses TRBV9 and TRBJ1-1, with 7 bases fitting TRBD1. Germline CDR1 is SGDLS and CDR2 is YYNGEE. V was clipped by 0 bases and J by 5 bases; unmatched bases: 7. The CDR3 has 15 amino acids. The CDR3 nucleotides read TGTGCCAGCAGCGTAGATCCAGGGGGGGTTACTGAAGCTTTCTTT. This encodes CASSVDPGGVTEAFF. Drawing the rest from reference TRBV9 and TRBJ1-1, the complete variable domain is DSGVTQTPKHLITATGQRVTLRCSPRSGDLSVYWYQQSLDQGLQFLIQYYNGEERAKGNILERFSAQQFPDLHSELNLSSLELGDSALYFCASSVDPGGVTEAFFGQGTRLTVV.

This clonotype was seen ten or more times. The chain carries TRBV16 and TRBJ2-3; D is perhaps TRBD1 (5 bases). The germline V gene encodes CDR1 KGHSY and CDR2 FQNENV. Deletions cut 0 bases from V and 3 bases from J, with 10 bases between. The CDR3 loop spans 15 amino acids. The CDR3 loop is CASSQSIQGTDTQYF. Written as DNA, the CDR3 is TGTGCCAGCAGCCAATCGATTCAGGGAACAGATACGCAGTATTTT.

V usage is TRBV10-2 and J usage is TRBJ2-5; D perhaps matches TRBD2 (6 bases). Looked up from germline, CDR1 is WSHSY and CDR2 is SAAADI. V dropped 2 bases and J dropped 5 bases, with 12 bases sitting between them. This CDR3 comprises 14 residues. Here the CDR3 reads CASSEISGGETQYF. The DNA of the CDR3 is TGCGCCAGCAGTGAGATTAGCGGTGGGGAGACCCAGTACTTC.

This clonotype was seen repeatedly, ten times or more. The V call is TRBV5-6, the J call TRBJ1-5; unclear D gene. V shed 1 base and J shed 5 bases, with 7 bases lying between them. The CDR3 has 13 amino acids. The germline CDR1 and CDR2 sequences are SGHDT and YYEEEE. CDR3 nucleotides: TGTGCCAGCAGCTTGTTTACAGATCAGCCCCAGCATTTT. This encodes CASSLFTDQPQHF.

This clonotype was detected many times. The chain's CDR3 is CASSLLSGKIDEQFF. CDR3 sequence (DNA): TGTGCCAGCAGCTTACTTAGCGGGAAGATAGATGAGCAGTTCTTC. The chain recombines TRBV7-9 with TRBJ2-1, with TRBD2 matching over 8 bases. J was trimmed by 8 bases and V by 2 bases; bases with no gene match: 8. The CDR3 runs 15 residues. Germline V gene lookup returns CDR1 SEHNR and CDR2 FQNEAQ (reference sequence).

At least ten counts were recorded for this clonotype. The V and J genes are TRBV27 and TRBJ2-1; 7 nucleotides align to TRBD2. V was pared by 3 bases and J by 4 bases, with 6 bases of the junction left unmatched. Germline V gene sequence: CDR1 MNHEY, CDR2 SMNVEV (reference sequence). CDR3 length: 15 amino acids. The CDR3 region is CASSFGGRGYNEQFF. The CDR3 coding sequence is TGTGCCAGCAGTTTTGGGGGGAGGGGTTACAATGAGCAGTTCTTC.

V usage is TRBV20-1 and J usage is TRBJ2-2; D is unclear. Trimming pared 4 bases from V and 3 bases from J, leaving 9 bases between. Germline V gene lookup returns CDR1 DFQATT and CDR2 SNEGSKA (reference sequence). The CDR3 runs 13 residues. CDR3 sequence (DNA): TGCAGTGCTATTAGCCAGGACACCGGGGAGCTGTTTTTT. Encoded protein: CSAISQDTGELFF.

This chain connects TRBV3-1 to TRBJ2-7; 10 bases map to TRBD1. The CDR3 totals 15 residues. V shed 7 bases and J 2 bases; nucleotides not matched to a gene: 8. Germline values: CDR1 LGHDT, CDR2 YNNKEL (reference sequence). CDR3 nucleotide sequence: TGTGCCAGCAACCCCGGGACAGGGGATCCCTACGAGCAGTACTTC. Translated, it gives CASNPGTGDPYEQYF.